These 4 T cell receptor beta chains share one sample of origin, sequenced in a study of blood T cell repertoires in COVID-19. The method was immunoSEQ multiplex PCR; TCRdb's version includes in-frame clones alone and lacks a portion of them. Counted here are approximately 170,000 clones, roughly four fifths occurring once; the ten biggest clones make up around 13%. Sequenced material: peripheral blood. These receptors were collected from a man aged 65-85 years who had recovered from COVID-19.

The chain uses TRBV14 and TRBJ2-5, with 8 bases that match TRBD2. Trimming at V came to 0 bases and at J to 7 bases, leaving 4 bases not matched to a gene. The CDR3 totals 14 residues. Germline CDR1 SGHDN, CDR2 FVKESK. CDR3 sequence (DNA): TGTGCCAGCAGCCAAGAACGGCTAGCGGGGACCCAGTACTTC. Its translation is CASSQERLAGTQYF.

The V and J genes are TRBV4-3 and TRBJ2-4; 10 bases align to TRBD2. CDR1 and CDR2 (germline): LGHNA, YSLEER. This CDR3 region has 18 residues. The trim removed 0 bases at V and 7 bases at J, leaving 12 bases unmatched. The CDR3 coding sequence is TGCGCCAGCAGCCAAGAGGCTAGCGGGAGCGCTAGGAGGAACATTCAGTACTTC. Residues: CASSQEASGSARRNIQYF.

The chain links TRBV19 to TRBJ2-6; D is ambiguous. Trimming took 2 bases from V and 0 from J, leaving 11 bases between them. In germline, CDR1 is LNHDA, CDR2 SQIVND (reference sequence). The CDR3 covers 17 residues. CDR3 nucleotide sequence: TGTGCCAGTAGTATACGCCTACTGAGCTCTGGGGCCAACGTCCTGACTTTC. Translated: CASSIRLLSSGANVLTF.

CDR3 nucleotide sequence: TGTGCCAGCAGTTACTCGATAGAATCTGTAGTTCACGAGCAGTACTTC. Its protein product is CASSYSIESVVHEQYF. The chain recombines TRBV6-2 or TRBV6-3 with TRBJ2-7; D not resolved. Looked up from germline, CDR1 is MNHEY and CDR2 is SVGEGT. V lost 0 bases and J lost 5, with 17 bases in between. CDR3 size: 16 residues.